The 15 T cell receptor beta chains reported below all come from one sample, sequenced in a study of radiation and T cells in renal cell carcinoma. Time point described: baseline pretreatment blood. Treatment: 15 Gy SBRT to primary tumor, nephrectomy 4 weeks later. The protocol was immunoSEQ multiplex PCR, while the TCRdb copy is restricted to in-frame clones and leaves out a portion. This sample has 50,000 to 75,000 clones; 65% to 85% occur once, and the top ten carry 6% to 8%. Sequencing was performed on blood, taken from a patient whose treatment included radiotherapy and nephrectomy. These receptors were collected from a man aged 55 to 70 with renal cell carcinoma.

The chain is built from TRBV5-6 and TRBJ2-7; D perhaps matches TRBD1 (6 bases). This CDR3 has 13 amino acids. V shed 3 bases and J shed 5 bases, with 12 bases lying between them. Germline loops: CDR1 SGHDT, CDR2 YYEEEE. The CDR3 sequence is CASSWSYRDEQYF. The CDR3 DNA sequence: TGTGCCAGCAGCTGGAGTTACAGGGACGAGCAGTACTTC.

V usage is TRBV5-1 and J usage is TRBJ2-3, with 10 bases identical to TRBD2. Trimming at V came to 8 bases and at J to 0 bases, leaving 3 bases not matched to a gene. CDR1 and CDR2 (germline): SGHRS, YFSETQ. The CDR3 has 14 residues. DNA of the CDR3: TGCGCCAGTGGACTAGCGGACAGCACAGATACGCAGTATTTT. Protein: CASGLADSTDTQYF. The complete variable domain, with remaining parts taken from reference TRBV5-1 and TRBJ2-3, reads KAGVTQTPRYLIKTRGQQVTLSCSPISGHRSVSWYQQTPGQGLQFLFEYFSETQRNKGNFPGRFSGRQFSNSRSEMNVSTLELGDSALYLCASGLADSTDTQYFGPGTRLTVL.

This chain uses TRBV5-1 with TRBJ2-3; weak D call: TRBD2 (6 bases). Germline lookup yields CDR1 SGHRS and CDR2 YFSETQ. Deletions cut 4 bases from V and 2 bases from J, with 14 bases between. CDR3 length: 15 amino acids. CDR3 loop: CASSLRPGDTDTQYF. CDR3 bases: TGCGCCAGCAGCCTACGTCCGGGAGACACAGATACGCAGTATTTT.

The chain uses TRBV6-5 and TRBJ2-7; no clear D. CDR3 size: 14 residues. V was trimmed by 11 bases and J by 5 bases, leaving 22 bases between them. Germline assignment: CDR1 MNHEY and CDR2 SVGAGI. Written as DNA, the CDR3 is TGTGCCTGCTCGGCCGGTAGCATGAAGGACGAGCAGTACGTC. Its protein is CACSAGSMKDEQYV.

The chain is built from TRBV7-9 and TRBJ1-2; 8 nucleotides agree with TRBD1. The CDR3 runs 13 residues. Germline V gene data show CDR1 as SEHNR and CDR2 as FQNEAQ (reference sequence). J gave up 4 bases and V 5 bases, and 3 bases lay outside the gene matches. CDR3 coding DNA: TGTGCCAGCAGCCAGACAGGGGCCTATGGCTACACCTTC. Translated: CASSQTGAYGYTF.

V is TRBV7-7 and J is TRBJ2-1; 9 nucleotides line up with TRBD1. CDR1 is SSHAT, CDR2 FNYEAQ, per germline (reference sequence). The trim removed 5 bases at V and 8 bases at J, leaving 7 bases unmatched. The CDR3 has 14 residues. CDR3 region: CASSPGQGSDEQFF. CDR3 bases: TGTGCCAGCAGCCCGGGACAGGGTTCGGATGAGCAGTTCTTC.

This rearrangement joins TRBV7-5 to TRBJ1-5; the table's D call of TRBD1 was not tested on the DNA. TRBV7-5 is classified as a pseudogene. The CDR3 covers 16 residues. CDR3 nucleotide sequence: TGTGCCAGAAGCTTTCCCCCAGGGCCTTGTGGTCGTCCCCAGCATTTT. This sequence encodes CARSFPPGPCGRPQHF.

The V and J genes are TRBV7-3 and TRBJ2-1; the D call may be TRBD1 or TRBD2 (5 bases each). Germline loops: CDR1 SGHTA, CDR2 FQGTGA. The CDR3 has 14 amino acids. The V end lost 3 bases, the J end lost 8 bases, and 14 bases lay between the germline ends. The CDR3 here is CASSLGVGGDEQFF. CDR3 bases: TGTGCCAGCAGCTTGGGGGTGGGTGGCGATGAGCAGTTCTTC.

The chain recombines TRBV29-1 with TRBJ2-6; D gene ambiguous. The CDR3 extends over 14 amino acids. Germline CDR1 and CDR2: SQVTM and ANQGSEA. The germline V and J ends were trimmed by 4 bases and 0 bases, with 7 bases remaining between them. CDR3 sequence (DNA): TGCAGCGTTGGTGTGTCCTCTGGGGCCAACGTCCTGACTTTC. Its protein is CSVGVSSGANVLTF.

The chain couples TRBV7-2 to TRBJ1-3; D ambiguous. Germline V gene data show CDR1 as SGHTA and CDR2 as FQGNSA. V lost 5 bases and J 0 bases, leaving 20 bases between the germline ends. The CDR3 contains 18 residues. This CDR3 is CASSTIPSAAVSGNTIYF. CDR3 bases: TGTGCCAGCAGCACTATCCCTTCAGCTGCGGTCTCTGGAAACACCATATATTTT.

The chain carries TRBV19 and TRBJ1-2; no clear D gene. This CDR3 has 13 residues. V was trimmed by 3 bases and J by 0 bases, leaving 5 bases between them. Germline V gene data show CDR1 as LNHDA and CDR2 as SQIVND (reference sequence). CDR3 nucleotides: TGTGCCAGTAGTATGATAGCTAACTATGGCTACACCTTC. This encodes CASSMIANYGYTF.

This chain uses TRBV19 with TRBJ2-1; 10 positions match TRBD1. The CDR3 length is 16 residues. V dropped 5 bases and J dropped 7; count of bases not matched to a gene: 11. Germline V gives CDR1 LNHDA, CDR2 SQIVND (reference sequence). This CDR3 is CASSLGRDRGKNEQFF. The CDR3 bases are TGTGCCAGTAGTCTGGGCCGGGACAGGGGAAAAAATGAGCAGTTCTTC. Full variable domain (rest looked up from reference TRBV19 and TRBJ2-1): DGGITQSPKYLFRKEGQNVTLSCEQNLNHDAMYWYRQDPGQGLRLIYYSQIVNDFQKGDIAEGYSVSREKKESFPLTVTSAQKNPTAFYLCASSLGRDRGKNEQFFGPGTRLTVL.

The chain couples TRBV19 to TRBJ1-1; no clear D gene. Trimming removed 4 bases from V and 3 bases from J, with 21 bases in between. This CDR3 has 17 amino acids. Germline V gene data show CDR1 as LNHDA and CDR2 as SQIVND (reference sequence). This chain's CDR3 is CASSTTTQNYGDTEAFF. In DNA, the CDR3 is TGTGCCAGTAGTACAACGACACAGAACTACGGGGACACTGAAGCTTTCTTT.

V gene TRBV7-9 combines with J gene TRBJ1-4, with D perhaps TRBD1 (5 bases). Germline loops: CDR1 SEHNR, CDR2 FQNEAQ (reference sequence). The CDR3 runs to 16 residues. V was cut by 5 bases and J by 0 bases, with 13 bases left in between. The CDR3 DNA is TGTGCCAGCAGCCTGGGGGTCTTTGCAACTAATGAAAAACTGTTTTTT. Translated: CASSLGVFATNEKLFF.

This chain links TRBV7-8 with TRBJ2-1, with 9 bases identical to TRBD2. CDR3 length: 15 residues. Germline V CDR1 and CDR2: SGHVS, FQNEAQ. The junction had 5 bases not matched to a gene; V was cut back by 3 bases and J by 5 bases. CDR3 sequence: CASSFGTSTNNEQFF. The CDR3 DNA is TGTGCCAGCAGCTTCGGGACTAGCACGAACAATGAGCAGTTCTTC.